The 27 T cell receptor beta chains below all came from one sample that was sequenced in a study of somatic mutations in cytotoxic T cells in rheumatoid arthritis. This table comes from immunoSEQ multiplex PCR, and its TCRdb copy is limited to in-frame clones, with some not included. Among 3,500 to 4,500 clones listed, 72% were seen once. The sequencing input was CD8+ T cells sorted from blood. The origin of the receptors is an adult with rheumatoid arthritis.

V usage is TRBV19 and J usage is TRBJ2-1; 7 nucleotides agree with TRBD2. The germline V gene has CDR1 LNHDA and CDR2 SQIVND (reference sequence). The CDR3 is made up of 14 amino acids. The V segment lost 3 bases and the J segment 8 bases; nucleotides outside the gene matches: 7. The DNA for the CDR3 is TGTGCCAGTAGTATGGGGGGGAATAGGGATGAGCAGTTCTTC. The encoded protein is CASSMGGNRDEQFF.

The gene calls are TRBV5-1 and TRBJ1-6; no reliable D call. Trimming stripped 0 bases from V and 3 bases from J, with 16 bases between. Germline loops: CDR1 SGHRS, CDR2 YFSETQ. This CDR3 is built from 18 residues. CDR3 protein: CASSLAREVTNYNSPLHF. The CDR3 bases are TGCGCCAGCAGCTTGGCTCGAGAGGTTACCAACTATAATTCACCCCTCCACTTT.

The sample holds a few counts of this clone. This chain joins TRBV25-1 and TRBJ1-1, with D hard to call. This CDR3 has 13 residues. Germline V gene sequence: CDR1 MGHDK, CDR2 SYGVNS. V was trimmed by 4 bases and J by 2 bases, leaving 8 bases between them. The CDR3 region is CASSVGINTEAFF. The CDR3 nucleotides read TGTGCCAGCAGTGTGGGGATTAACACTGAAGCTTTCTTT.

This sequence joins TRBV11-3 and TRBJ1-1; D gene ambiguous. Deletions cut 5 bases from V and 3 bases from J, with 10 bases between. Germline V gene sequence: CDR1 SGHNT, CDR2 YENEEA. The CDR3 runs to 13 residues. The CDR3 DNA reads as TGTGCCAGCAGCACCGAGCGGGACACTGAAGCTTTCTTT. It encodes CASSTERDTEAFF.

This rearrangement joins TRBV10-3 to TRBJ2-7, with TRBD1 identical over 7 bases. Germline lookup yields CDR1 ENHRY and CDR2 SYGVKD. There are 15 residues in the CDR3. Germline trimming cut 0 bases from V and 3 bases from J; bases unmatched to any gene: 5. CDR3 region: CAISESKGAVYEQYF. CDR3 nucleotides: TGTGCCATCAGTGAGTCGAAGGGGGCCGTCTACGAGCAGTACTTC.

This rearrangement joins TRBV6-4 to TRBJ2-1; D gene ambiguous. V lost 6 bases to trimming and J lost 5 bases, with 11 bases between them. This CDR3 spans 13 amino acids. Germline V lookup: CDR1 MRHNA, CDR2 SNTAGT. This chain's CDR3 is CASSARSNNEQFF. CDR3 DNA: TGTGCCAGCAGCGCAAGGTCCAACAATGAGCAGTTCTTC.

The chain carries TRBV5-5 and TRBJ2-7; 8 bases agree with TRBD2. With V trimmed by 4 bases and J by 3 bases, 12 bases remained unmatched. CDR3 length equals 16 residues. Germline CDR1 SGHKS, CDR2 YYEKEE (reference sequence). The CDR3 DNA reads as TGTGCCAGCAGCCGACCTACCGGCCGGGGGGGCTACGAGCAGTACTTC. This translates into CASSRPTGRGGYEQYF.

This clone has a handful of counts. V gene TRBV4-1 combines with J gene TRBJ1-6; D ambiguous. V lost 4 bases and J lost 5, with 15 bases in between. CDR3 length: 16 residues. CDR1 MGHRA and CDR2 YSYEKL come from the germline V gene. The CDR3 reads CASSPRVGSNNSPLHF. The CDR3, as DNA: TGCGCCAGCAGCCCCCGGGTAGGGTCGAATAATTCACCCCTCCACTTT.

The J gene is TRBJ2-1, the V gene TRBV7-6, with D perhaps TRBD1 or TRBD2 (5 bases each). The CDR3 has 16 residues. V dropped 7 bases and J dropped 7 bases, with 23 bases sitting between them. The germline gives CDR1 SGHVS, CDR2 FNYEAQ. CDR3 nucleotide sequence: TGTGCCAGCACCCCCACGCCGGGGCGGCCCCGGAATGAGCAGTTCTTC. Protein: CASTPTPGRPRNEQFF.

The V call is TRBV10-3, the J call TRBJ1-5; TRBD1 is a possible D gene (6 bases). V was clipped by 6 bases and J by 0 bases, with 12 bases between them. CDR3 size: 15 residues. Germline V gene sequence: CDR1 ENHRY, CDR2 SYGVKD. The CDR3 DNA follows: TGTGCCATCAGGGCAGGGGTCCCTAGCAATCAGCCCCAGCATTTT. Protein sequence: CAIRAGVPSNQPQHF.

The gene calls are TRBV9 and TRBJ1-2; possible D gene TRBD1, 6 bases. Germline CDR1 SGDLS, CDR2 YYNGEE. V lost 4 bases and J 9 bases, leaving 31 bases between the germline ends. The CDR3 is 18 amino acids. This CDR3 reads CASSPLGTQGRAFGSYTF. The CDR3 DNA sequence: TGTGCCAGCAGCCCGCTGGGGACACAGGGAAGGGCTTTTGGGAGCTACACCTTC.

V gene TRBV7-9 combines with J gene TRBJ2-1; possible D gene TRBD1, 5 bases. V was cut by 4 bases and J by 1 base, with 14 bases left in between. The CDR3 sequence is 16 residues long. Germline V gives CDR1 SEHNR, CDR2 FQNEAQ (reference sequence). CDR3 coding DNA: TGTGCCAGCAGCTACATCATAACAGGATCCTACAATGAGCAGTTCTTC. This translates into CASSYIITGSYNEQFF.

The chain combines TRBV11-2 with TRBJ2-2; TRBD2 matches at 8 bases. There are 15 residues in the CDR3. CDR1 is SGHAT and CDR2 is FQNNGV in the germline V gene. V gave up 5 bases and J gave up 4 bases; unmatched junction bases: 6. CDR3 DNA sequence: TGTGCCAGCAGCCCCCGGGGGGGAGGCACCGGGGAGCTGTTTTTT. This sequence encodes CASSPRGGGTGELFF.

This chain joins TRBV7-3 and TRBJ2-1, with TRBD1 identical over 9 bases. CDR1 is SGHTA, CDR2 FQGTGA, per germline. V lost 5 bases to trimming and J lost 2 bases; unmatched junction nucleotides: 4. This CDR3 comprises 15 residues. DNA for the CDR3: TGTGCCAGCAGCCCGACAGGGGGGGCCTACAATGAGCAGTTCTTC. Protein: CASSPTGGAYNEQFF.

In its sample, this clone was seen once. The chain has TRBV28 and TRBJ2-7; no clear D gene. Deletions cut 2 bases from V and 1 base from J, with 6 bases between. The germline CDR1 and CDR2 sequences are MDHEN and SYDVKM. This CDR3 has 13 amino acids. CDR3 sequence (DNA): TGTGCCAGCAGTTTAGCCGGGTCCTACGAGCAGTACTTC. It specifies CASSLAGSYEQYF.

This clone came up once. V usage is TRBV7-6 and J usage is TRBJ2-1; 8 bases line up with TRBD2. The germline V gene encodes CDR1 SGHVS and CDR2 FNYEAQ. This CDR3 is 17 amino acids long. J was trimmed by 5 bases and V by 5 bases; bases with no gene match: 14. DNA of the CDR3: TGTGCCAGCAGCCACCCCCTTGGCGGGGGGCTAGACAATGAGCAGTTCTTC. Its translation is CASSHPLGGGLDNEQFF.

V usage is TRBV12-5 and J usage is TRBJ2-3; D may be TRBD1 (5 bases). CDR3 size: 14 residues. Trimming removed 7 bases from V and 1 base from J, with 12 bases in between. The germline CDR1 and CDR2 sequences are LGHNT and FRNRAP. CDR3 nucleotide sequence: TGTGCTAGTGAAGGGGCGATGGGCACAGATACGCAGTATTTT. Translating gives CASEGAMGTDTQYF.

CDR3 protein: CASSFKGSNGYTF. For the CDR3, the DNA is TGTGCCAGCAGTTTTAAGGGTTCCAATGGCTACACCTTC. The chain couples TRBV27 to TRBJ1-2; D gene unclear. CDR3 length equals 13 residues. Trimming stripped 3 bases from V and 6 bases from J, with 11 bases between. Germline-derived CDR1 and CDR2 are MNHEY and SMNVEV (reference sequence).

The chain is built from TRBV10-3 and TRBJ2-3; maybe TRBD1 (6 bases). The germline CDR1 and CDR2 sequences are ENHRY and SYGVKD. CDR3 size: 15 residues. The germline V and J ends were trimmed by 4 bases and 0 bases, with 11 bases remaining between them. CDR3 sequence (DNA): TGTGCCATCAGTGCCGACAGGTCCAGCACAGATACGCAGTATTTT. Amino acids: CAISADRSSTDTQYF.

The genes are TRBV7-3 and TRBJ2-2; 10 bases match TRBD2. CDR3 size: 16 residues. Germline CDR1 and CDR2: SGHTA and FQGTGA. Trimming took 5 bases from V and 5 from J; bases not matched to a gene: 8. CDR3 sequence reads: CASSRQAGGGTGELFF. CDR3 bases: TGTGCCAGCAGCCGACAAGCGGGGGGGGGAACCGGGGAGCTGTTTTTT.

V gene TRBV7-8 combines with J gene TRBJ1-2, with D hard to call. CDR1 and CDR2 from the germline V gene are SGHVS and FQNEAQ. The CDR3 sequence is 14 residues long. The V and J ends lost 4 bases and 0 bases respectively, with 9 bases between them. The CDR3 sequence is CASSSGRSNYGYTF. DNA for the CDR3: TGTGCCAGCAGCTCCGGTCGCTCTAACTATGGCTACACCTTC.

The chain uses TRBV6-5 and TRBJ1-4, with D unresolved. Germline lookup yields CDR1 MNHEY and CDR2 SVGAGI. Trimming shortened V by 2 bases and J by 6 bases, and 10 bases separated the two germline ends. The CDR3 is 14 residues long. This CDR3 reads CASSYAKSYEKLFF. The CDR3 DNA reads as TGTGCCAGCAGTTACGCCAAGTCCTATGAAAAACTGTTTTTT.

In DNA form, the CDR3 reads TGTGCCAGTAGTATATGGGGTGGGGGCAATCAGCCCCAGCATTTT. Amino acids: CASSIWGGGNQPQHF. The genes are TRBV19 and TRBJ1-5; D is undetermined. The CDR3 is 15 amino acids. The V gene's germline CDR1 is LNHDA and CDR2 SQIVND (reference sequence). V lost 2 bases, J lost 2 bases, and 10 bases lay in between.

This rearrangement joins TRBV7-9 to TRBJ1-1, with a tentative D call TRBD1 (5 bases). The V gene's germline CDR1 is SEHNR and CDR2 FQNEAQ (reference sequence). There are 14 residues in the CDR3. Trimming cost V 6 bases and J 4 bases, with 15 bases left between them. The CDR3 DNA is TGTGCCAGCAGATTTCTTGGGGGGGGCACTGAAGCTTTCTTT. This encodes CASRFLGGGTEAFF.

The V gene is TRBV5-1, the J gene TRBJ2-7, with TRBD2 matching over 9 bases. The V segment lost 2 bases and the J segment 5 bases; nucleotides outside the gene matches: 8. The CDR3 runs 15 residues. Germline values: CDR1 SGHRS, CDR2 YFSETQ. CDR3 residues: CASSLRGGDRDEQYF. The CDR3 DNA reads TGCGCCAGCAGCTTACGCGGGGGGGATAGGGACGAGCAGTACTTC.

This sequence joins TRBV7-9 and TRBJ2-7; no definite D call. The CDR3 covers 13 residues. With 0 bases removed from V and 0 bases from J, the gap between germline ends came to 3 bases. The germline V gene encodes CDR1 SEHNR and CDR2 FQNEAQ (reference sequence). CDR3 sequence reads: CASSLASSYEQYF. CDR3 DNA sequence: TGTGCCAGCAGCTTAGCATCCTCCTACGAGCAGTACTTC.

V and J are TRBV6-5 and TRBJ1-5; no clear D. CDR1 MNHEY and CDR2 SVGAGI come from the germline V gene. V was shortened by 0 bases and J by 0 bases, with 9 bases between the two germline ends. The CDR3 totals 16 residues. DNA for the CDR3: TGTGCCAGCAGTTACTCGAAACAATATAGCAATCAGCCCCAGCATTTT. Protein product: CASSYSKQYSNQPQHF.